One and the same sample provided the 24 T cell receptor beta chains below, sequenced in a study of siplizumab effects on memory and regulatory T cells. Assay: immunoSEQ multiplex PCR; the TCRdb copy retains only in-frame clones and omits some. The table shows around 95,000 clones, with about 95% occurring only once. Input material: non-Treg CD4+ T cells sorted from blood. These receptors originate from a human donor in good health.

The rearrangement uses TRBV5-1 and TRBJ2-3; 7 bases align to TRBD2. After removal of 2 bases from V and 6 bases from J, the junction contained 12 bases not matched to a gene. The length of the CDR3 is 16 residues. Germline CDR1 and CDR2: SGHRS and YFSETQ. For the CDR3, the DNA is TGCGCCAGCAGCTTAGGACTAGTGGGGGGAGTGGATACGCAGTATTTT. This gives the protein CASSLGLVGGVDTQYF.

The CDR3 DNA sequence: TGTGCCAGTAGTAGGACAGGGGGTTATAGCTCCTACGAGCAGTACTTC. Amino acids: CASSRTGGYSSYEQYF. The chain combines TRBV19 with TRBJ2-7; 10 bases are shared with TRBD1. The CDR3 has 16 amino acids. CDR1 and CDR2 from the germline V gene are LNHDA and SQIVND (reference sequence). J lost 0 bases, V lost 4 bases, and 6 bases had no gene match.

This clone was seen a handful of times. The V call is TRBV10-3, the J call TRBJ2-2; D is perhaps TRBD1 or TRBD2 (5 bases each). The CDR3 runs to 15 residues. V dropped 11 bases and J dropped 2 bases, with 18 bases sitting between them. In germline, CDR1 is ENHRY, CDR2 SYGVKD. As DNA, the CDR3 is TGTGCCCACTCCGGGGCAGGGACCAACACCGGGGAGCTGTTTTTT. This gives the protein CAHSGAGTNTGELFF.

Turning to this clone: At one of its ends the junction is not consistent with the germline gene, which may arise from a read error. The rearrangement links TRBV7-7 to TRBJ1-3; the D gene is possibly TRBD1 (6 bases). Germline loops: CDR1 SSHAT, CDR2 FNYEAQ (reference sequence). CDR3 size: 17 residues. The DNA for the CDR3 is TGTGCTAGCAGCCGTAATCCCGGGACAAACTCTGGAAACACCATATATTTT. It translates to CASSRNPGTNSGNTIYF.

CDR3 loop: CATGPPGTVYGYTF. The CDR3 DNA follows: TGTGCCACCGGGCCGCCCGGGACAGTCTATGGCTACACCTTC. The chain carries TRBV28 and TRBJ1-2; 7 bases align to TRBD1. J lost 4 bases, V lost 10 bases, and 12 bases had no gene match. This CDR3 has 14 residues. Germline-derived CDR1 and CDR2 are MDHEN and SYDVKM.

The V call is TRBV28, the J call TRBJ2-5, with D possibly TRBD2 on 6 matching bases. Looked up from germline, CDR1 is MDHEN and CDR2 is SYDVKM. The CDR3 has 15 amino acids. V shed 5 bases and J shed 5 bases, with 18 bases lying between them. CDR3 DNA: TGTGCCAGCAGTCCAAGACTAGTCGTGGCGGAGACCCAGTACTTC. It translates to CASSPRLVVAETQYF.

V gene TRBV29-1 combines with J gene TRBJ2-7, with 7 positions matching TRBD2. Germline values: CDR1 SQVTM, CDR2 ANQGSEA. V trimming: 4 bases; J trimming: 3 bases; junction bases outside the gene matches: 3. The CDR3 is made up of 12 amino acids. The CDR3 DNA sequence: TGCAGCGTTGTGCGCGGGAGCTACGAGCAGTACTTC. This gives the protein CSVVRGSYEQYF.

This chain connects TRBV19 to TRBJ1-5; tentatively, D is TRBD1 (5 bases). The V and J ends lost 1 base and 3 bases respectively, with 13 bases between them. CDR1 and CDR2 from the germline V gene are LNHDA and SQIVND (reference sequence). This CDR3 has 16 residues. The CDR3 loop reads CASSIGGFPINQPQHF. As DNA, the CDR3 is TGTGCCAGTAGTATAGGGGGGTTTCCAATCAATCAGCCCCAGCATTTT. Looking up the rest from reference TRBV19 and TRBJ1-5 gives the full variable domain: DGGITQSPKYLFRKEGQNVTLSCEQNLNHDAMYWYRQDPGQGLRLIYYSQIVNDFQKGDIAEGYSVSREKKESFPLTVTSAQKNPTAFYLCASSIGGFPINQPQHFGDGTRLSIL.

V gene TRBV7-3 combines with J gene TRBJ2-2, with no clear D. This CDR3 has 14 amino acids. V lost 5 bases and J lost 3, with 10 bases in between. Per germline, CDR1 SGHTA and CDR2 FQGTGA. The CDR3 sequence: CASSPSEYTGELFF. For the CDR3, the DNA is TGTGCCAGCAGCCCCTCCGAGTACACCGGGGAGCTGTTTTTT.

The chain carries TRBV5-1 and TRBJ1-2; 7 bases fit TRBD1. The CDR3 sequence is 15 residues long. Germline V gene lookup returns CDR1 SGHRS and CDR2 YFSETQ. The V segment lost 3 bases and the J segment 4 bases; nucleotides outside the gene matches: 9. The CDR3 sequence is CASSSGGTESYGYTF. DNA of the CDR3: TGCGCCAGCAGCTCGGGCGGGACAGAAAGCTATGGCTACACCTTC.

The rearrangement links TRBV19 to TRBJ2-2; the match to TRBD2 covers 10 bases. With 3 bases clipped from V and 6 bases from J, the junction kept 4 bases outside the gene matches. This CDR3 is built from 15 residues. CDR1 LNHDA and CDR2 SQIVND come from the germline V gene (reference sequence). CDR3 in DNA: TGTGCCAGTAGTATTGCTAGCGGGAGTCCCGGGGAGCTGTTTTTT. It translates to CASSIASGSPGELFF. Looking up the rest from reference TRBV19 and TRBJ2-2 gives the full variable domain: DGGITQSPKYLFRKEGQNVTLSCEQNLNHDAMYWYRQDPGQGLRLIYYSQIVNDFQKGDIAEGYSVSREKKESFPLTVTSAQKNPTAFYLCASSIASGSPGELFFGEGSRLTVL.

The chain uses TRBV11-3 and TRBJ2-7; the match to TRBD1 covers 10 bases. CDR1 is SGHNT, CDR2 YENEEA, per germline. Germline trimming cut 5 bases from V and 5 bases from J; bases unmatched to any gene: 9. The CDR3 is made up of 15 amino acids. The CDR3 DNA sequence: TGTGCCAGCAGCCCGGGACAGGGGTTTTCCAACGAGCAGTACTTC. This translates into CASSPGQGFSNEQYF. Full variable domain (remainder filled in from reference TRBV11-3 and TRBJ2-7): EAGVVQSPRYKIIEKKQPVAFWCNPISGHNTLYWYLQNLGQGPELLIRYENEEAVDDSQLPKDRFSAERLKGVDSTLKIQPAELGDSAVYLCASSPGQGFSNEQYFGPGTRLTVT.

The genes are TRBV5-1 and TRBJ2-5; TRBD2 matches at 8 bases. The CDR3 consists of 14 residues. Per germline, CDR1 SGHRS and CDR2 YFSETQ. V trimming: 7 bases; J trimming: 2 bases; junction bases outside the gene matches: 7. Here the CDR3 DNA reads TGCGCCAGCCAGATTGGACTAGCACAAGAGACCCAGTACTTC. Translation: CASQIGLAQETQYF.

This chain connects TRBV18 to TRBJ2-2; D may be TRBD2 (6 bases). Germline CDR1 reads KGHSH; CDR2 reads LQKENI. Deletions cut 3 bases from V and 10 bases from J, with 12 bases between. CDR3 length equals 13 residues. The chain's CDR3 is CASSPGGLQELFF. CDR3 in DNA: TGTGCCAGCTCACCCGGGGGACTGCAGGAGCTGTTTTTT.

The DNA for the CDR3 is TGTGCCGGAGGGGGATCCGGGGAGAACACTGAAGCTTTCTTT. Translated: CAGGGSGENTEAFF. The rearrangement links TRBV6-1 to TRBJ1-1; tentative D call: TRBD1 (6 bases). Per the germline V gene, CDR1 is MNHNS and CDR2 is SASEGT. This CDR3 is built from 14 residues. Trimming pared 11 bases from V and 1 base from J, leaving 17 bases between.

CDR3 sequence reads: CASSTSGIYNEQFF. The DNA for the CDR3 is TGTGCCAGCAGCACTAGCGGGATATACAATGAGCAGTTCTTC. This chain connects TRBV7-6 to TRBJ2-1; TRBD2 agrees at 10 bases. Germline CDR1 is SGHVS and CDR2 is FNYEAQ. This CDR3 is built from 14 residues. The trim removed 5 bases at V and 4 bases at J, leaving 2 bases unmatched. Filled out from reference TRBV7-6 and TRBJ2-1, the complete variable domain reads GAGVSQSPRYKVTKRGQDVALRCDPISGHVSLYWYRQALGQGPEFLTYFNYEAQQDKSGLPNDRFSAERPEGSISTLTIQRTEQRDSAMYRCASSTSGIYNEQFFGPGTRLTVL.

J is TRBJ2-5 and V is TRBV6-5, with 10 positions matching TRBD1. This CDR3 spans 14 amino acids. After removal of 7 bases from V and 5 bases from J, the junction contained 7 bases not matched to a gene. CDR1 MNHEY and CDR2 SVGAGI come from the germline V gene. DNA of the CDR3: TGTGCCAGCATACGACAGGGGGCTTTGGAGACCCAGTACTTC. Its protein is CASIRQGALETQYF.

The V call is TRBV29-1, the J call TRBJ1-4; possibly TRBD1 for D (5 bases). This CDR3 has 15 residues. V lost 3 bases to trimming and J lost 3 bases, with 14 bases between them. Germline V CDR1 and CDR2: SQVTM, ANQGSEA. Here the CDR3 DNA reads TGCAGCGTTGAGGGAAGAAGGGGACCTAATGAAAAACTGTTTTTT. Its translation: CSVEGRRGPNEKLFF.

This chain connects TRBV5-1 to TRBJ2-5; no reliable D call. The CDR3 totals 16 residues. V shed 0 bases and J shed 4 bases, with 16 bases lying between them. CDR1 and CDR2 from the germline V gene are SGHRS and YFSETQ. CDR3 in DNA: TGCGCCAGCAGCTTGGTTTCCGGCCCGTTATTAGAGACCCAGTACTTC. Translating it yields CASSLVSGPLLETQYF. The full variable domain, rest sourced from reference TRBV5-1 and TRBJ2-5, is KAGVTQTPRYLIKTRGQQVTLSCSPISGHRSVSWYQQTPGQGLQFLFEYFSETQRNKGNFPGRFSGRQFSNSRSEMNVSTLELGDSALYLCASSLVSGPLLETQYFGPGTRLLVL.

This sequence joins TRBV11-2 and TRBJ2-7; 10 bases agree with TRBD2. This CDR3 comprises 14 residues. CDR1 is SGHAT and CDR2 is FQNNGV in the germline V gene. The ends lost 3 bases at V and 7 bases at J; junction bases unmatched: 6. CDR3 coding DNA: TGTGCCAGCAGCTTCCTAGCGGGAGTAGAGGAGCAGTACTTC. Encoded protein: CASSFLAGVEEQYF.

This chain links TRBV19 with TRBJ2-1; 7 positions match TRBD2. Germline V gene lookup returns CDR1 LNHDA and CDR2 SQIVND (reference sequence). V lost 3 bases, J lost 5 bases, and 7 bases stayed unmatched. This CDR3 comprises 15 residues. CDR3 loop: CASSIWLAENNEQFF. In DNA, the CDR3 is TGTGCCAGTAGTATCTGGCTAGCGGAAAACAATGAGCAGTTCTTC.

CDR3 nucleotides: TGTGCCAGCAGCCCATATAGCGGGGGGAATATTGAGCAGTTCTTC. Encoded protein: CASSPYSGGNIEQFF. V and J are TRBV14 and TRBJ2-1, with 10 nucleotides matching TRBD2. In germline, CDR1 is SGHDN, CDR2 FVKESK. This CDR3 region has 15 residues. J gave up 9 bases and V 4 bases, and 9 bases lay outside the gene matches.

The chain links TRBV6-5 to TRBJ2-5, with D maybe TRBD1 (5 bases). The CDR3 consists of 14 residues. Germline V lookup: CDR1 MNHEY, CDR2 SVGAGI. The V end was cut by 5 bases, the J end by 2 bases, with 12 bases between. Here the CDR3 reads CASSPRTKQETQYF. The CDR3 DNA follows: TGTGCCAGCAGTCCCAGGACAAAGCAAGAGACCCAGTACTTC.

The chain carries TRBV19 and TRBJ2-7; D is unclear. Germline lookup yields CDR1 LNHDA and CDR2 SQIVND (reference sequence). The V end lost 2 bases, the J end lost 3 bases, and 11 bases lay between the germline ends. The CDR3 is 14 residues long. The CDR3 bases are TGTGCCAGTAGTATAAGGCTAGTTAACTACGAGCAGTACTTC. It translates to CASSIRLVNYEQYF.